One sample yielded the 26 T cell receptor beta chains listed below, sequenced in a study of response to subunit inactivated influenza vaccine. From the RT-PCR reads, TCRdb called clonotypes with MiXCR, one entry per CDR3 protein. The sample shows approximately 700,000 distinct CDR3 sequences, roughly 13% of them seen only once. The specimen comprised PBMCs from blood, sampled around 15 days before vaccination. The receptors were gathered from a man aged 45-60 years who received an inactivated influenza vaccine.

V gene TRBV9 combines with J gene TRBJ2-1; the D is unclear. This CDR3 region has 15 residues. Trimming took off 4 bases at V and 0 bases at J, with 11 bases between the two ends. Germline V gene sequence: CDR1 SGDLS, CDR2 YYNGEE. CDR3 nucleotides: TGTGCCAGCAGCCCAGCCGGACCCTCCTACAATGAGCAGTTCTTC. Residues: CASSPAGPSYNEQFF.

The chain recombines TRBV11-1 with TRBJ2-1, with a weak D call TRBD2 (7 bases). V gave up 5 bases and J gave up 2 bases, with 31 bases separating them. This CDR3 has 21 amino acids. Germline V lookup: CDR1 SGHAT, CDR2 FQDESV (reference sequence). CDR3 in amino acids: CASSPKAGAPRGGRTYNEQFF. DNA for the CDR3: TGTGCCAGCAGCCCGAAGGCAGGGGCCCCTAGGGGCGGGAGAACCTACAATGAGCAGTTCTTC.

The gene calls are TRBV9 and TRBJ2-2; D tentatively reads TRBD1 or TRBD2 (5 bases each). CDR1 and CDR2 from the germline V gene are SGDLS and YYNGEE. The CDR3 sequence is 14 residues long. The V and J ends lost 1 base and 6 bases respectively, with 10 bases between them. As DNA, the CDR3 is TGTGCCAGCAGCGTATCCCGGGGACCCGGGGAGCTGTTTTTT. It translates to CASSVSRGPGELFF.

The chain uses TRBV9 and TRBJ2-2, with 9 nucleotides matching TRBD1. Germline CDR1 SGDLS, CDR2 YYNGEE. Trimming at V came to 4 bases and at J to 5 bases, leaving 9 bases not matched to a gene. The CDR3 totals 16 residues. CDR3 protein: CASSKSGTGSTGELFF. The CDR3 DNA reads TGTGCCAGCAGCAAATCCGGGACAGGGAGTACCGGGGAGCTGTTTTTT.

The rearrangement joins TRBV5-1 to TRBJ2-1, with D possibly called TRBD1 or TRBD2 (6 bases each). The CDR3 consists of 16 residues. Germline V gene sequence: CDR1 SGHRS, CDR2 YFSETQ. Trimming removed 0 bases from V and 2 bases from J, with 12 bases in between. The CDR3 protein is CASSLETGAAYNEQFF. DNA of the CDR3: TGCGCCAGCAGCTTGGAGACGGGGGCTGCCTACAATGAGCAGTTCTTC.

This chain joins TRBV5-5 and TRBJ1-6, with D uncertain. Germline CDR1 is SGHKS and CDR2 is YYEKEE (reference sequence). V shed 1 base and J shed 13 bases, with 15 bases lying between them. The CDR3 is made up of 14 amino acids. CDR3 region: CASSLTLLDFPLHF. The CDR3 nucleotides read TGTGCCAGCAGCTTGACTCTCTTAGATTTCCCCCTCCACTTT.

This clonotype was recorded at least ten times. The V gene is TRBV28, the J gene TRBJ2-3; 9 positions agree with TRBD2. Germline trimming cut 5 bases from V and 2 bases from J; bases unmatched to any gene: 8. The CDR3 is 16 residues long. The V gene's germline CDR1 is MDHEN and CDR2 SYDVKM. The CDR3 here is CASSDPRGRATDTQYF. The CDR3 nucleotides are TGTGCCAGCAGTGACCCCCGCGGGAGGGCCACAGATACGCAGTATTTT.

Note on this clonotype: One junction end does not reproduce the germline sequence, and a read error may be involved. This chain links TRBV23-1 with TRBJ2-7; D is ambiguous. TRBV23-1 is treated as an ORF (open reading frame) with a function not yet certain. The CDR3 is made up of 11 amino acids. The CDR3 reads CASSQGYERYF. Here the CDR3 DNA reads TGCGCCAGCAGTCAAGGCTACGAGCGGTACTTC.

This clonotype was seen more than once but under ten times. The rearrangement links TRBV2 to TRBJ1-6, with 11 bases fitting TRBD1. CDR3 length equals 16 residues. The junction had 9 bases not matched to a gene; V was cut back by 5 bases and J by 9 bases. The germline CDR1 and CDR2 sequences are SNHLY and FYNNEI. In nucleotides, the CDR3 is TGTGCCAGCAGTTATCTTGGGGACAGGGGGACTTCACCCCTCCACTTT. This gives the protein CASSYLGDRGTSPLHF. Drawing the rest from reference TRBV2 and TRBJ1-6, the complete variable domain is EPEVTQTPSHQVTQMGQEVILRCVPISNHLYFYWYRQILGQKVEFLVSFYNNEISEKSEIFDDQFSVERPDGSNFTLKIRSTKLEDSAMYFCASSYLGDRGTSPLHFGNGTRLTVT.

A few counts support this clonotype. The CDR3 loop reads CSARPADGVGSGHTQYF. The CDR3 DNA follows: TGCAGTGCTAGACCCGCGGACGGGGTTGGATCTGGGCATACGCAGTATTTT. The chain employs TRBV20-1 and TRBJ2-3, with a tentative D call TRBD2 (5 bases). The CDR3 has 17 residues. Trimming pared 2 bases from V and 7 bases from J, leaving 25 bases between. Germline-derived CDR1 and CDR2 are DFQATT and SNEGSKA (reference sequence).

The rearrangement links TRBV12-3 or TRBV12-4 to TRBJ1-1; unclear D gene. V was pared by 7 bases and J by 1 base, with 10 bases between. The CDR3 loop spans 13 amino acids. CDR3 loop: CASIIRGNTEAFF. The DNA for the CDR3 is TGTGCCAGCATCATCCGGGGGAACACTGAAGCTTTCTTT.

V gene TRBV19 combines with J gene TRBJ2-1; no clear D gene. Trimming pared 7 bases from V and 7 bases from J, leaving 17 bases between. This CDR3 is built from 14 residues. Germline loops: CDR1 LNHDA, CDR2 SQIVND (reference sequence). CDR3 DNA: TGTGCCAGTACCCCTACTCCCCGTTTGAATGAGCAGTTCTTC. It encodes CASTPTPRLNEQFF. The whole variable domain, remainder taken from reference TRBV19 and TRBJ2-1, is DGGITQSPKYLFRKEGQNVTLSCEQNLNHDAMYWYRQDPGQGLRLIYYSQIVNDFQKGDIAEGYSVSREKKESFPLTVTSAQKNPTAFYLCASTPTPRLNEQFFGPGTRLTVL.

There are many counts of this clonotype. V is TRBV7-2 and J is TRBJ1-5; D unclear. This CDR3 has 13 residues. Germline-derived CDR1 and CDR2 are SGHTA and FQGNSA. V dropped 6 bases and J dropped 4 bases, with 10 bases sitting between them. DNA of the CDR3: TGTGCCAGCAGTTTACCCGGAAATCAGCCCCAGCATTTT. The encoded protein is CASSLPGNQPQHF.

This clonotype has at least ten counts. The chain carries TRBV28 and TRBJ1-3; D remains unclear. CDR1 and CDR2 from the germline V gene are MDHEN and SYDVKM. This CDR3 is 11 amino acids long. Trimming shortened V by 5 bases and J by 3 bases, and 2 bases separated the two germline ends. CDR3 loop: CASSHGNTIYF. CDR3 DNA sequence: TGTGCCAGCAGTCATGGAAACACCATATATTTT.

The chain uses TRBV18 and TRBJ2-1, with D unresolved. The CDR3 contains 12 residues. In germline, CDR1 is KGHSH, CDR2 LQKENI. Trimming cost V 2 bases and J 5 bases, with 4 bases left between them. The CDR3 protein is CASSPYNNEQFF. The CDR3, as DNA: TGTGCCAGCTCACCATATAACAATGAGCAGTTCTTC.

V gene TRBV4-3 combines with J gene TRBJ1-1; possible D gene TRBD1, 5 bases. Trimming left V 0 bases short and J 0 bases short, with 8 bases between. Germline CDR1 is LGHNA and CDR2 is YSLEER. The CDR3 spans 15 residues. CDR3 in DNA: TGCGCCAGCAGCCAAGAAGGAGGGGTGAACACTGAAGCTTTCTTT. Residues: CASSQEGGVNTEAFF.

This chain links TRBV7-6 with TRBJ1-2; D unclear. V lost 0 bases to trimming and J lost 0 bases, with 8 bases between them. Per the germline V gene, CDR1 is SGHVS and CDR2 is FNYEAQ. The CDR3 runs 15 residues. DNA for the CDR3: TGTGCCAGCAGCTTAGCTGCCAGCCCTAACTATGGCTACACCTTC. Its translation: CASSLAASPNYGYTF.

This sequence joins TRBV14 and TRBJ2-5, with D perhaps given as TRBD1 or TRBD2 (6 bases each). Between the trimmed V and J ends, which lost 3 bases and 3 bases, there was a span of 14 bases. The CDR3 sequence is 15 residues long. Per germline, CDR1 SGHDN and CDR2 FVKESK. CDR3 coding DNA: TGTGCCAGCAGCCAGAGGTCCGGGGGCAAAGAGACCCAGTACTTC. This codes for CASSQRSGGKETQYF.

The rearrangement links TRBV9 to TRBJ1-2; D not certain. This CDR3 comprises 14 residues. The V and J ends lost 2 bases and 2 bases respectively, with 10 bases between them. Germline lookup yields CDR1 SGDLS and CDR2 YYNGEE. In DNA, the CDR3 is TGTGCCAGCAGCGTCGGCAGCACGAACTATGGCTACACCTTC. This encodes CASSVGSTNYGYTF.

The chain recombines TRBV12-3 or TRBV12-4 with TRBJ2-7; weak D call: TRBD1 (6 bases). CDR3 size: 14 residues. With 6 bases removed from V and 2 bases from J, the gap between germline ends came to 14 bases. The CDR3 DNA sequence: TGTGCCAGCAGACCCACAGGGTCCACCTACGAGCAGTACTTC. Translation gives CASRPTGSTYEQYF.

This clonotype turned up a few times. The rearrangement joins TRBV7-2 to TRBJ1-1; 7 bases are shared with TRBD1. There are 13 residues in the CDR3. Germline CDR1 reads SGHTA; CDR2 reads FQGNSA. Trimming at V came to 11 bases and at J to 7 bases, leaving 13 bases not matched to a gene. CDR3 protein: CAAGEGALGEAFF. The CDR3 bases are TGTGCCGCGGGGGAGGGGGCGCTTGGTGAAGCTTTCTTT.

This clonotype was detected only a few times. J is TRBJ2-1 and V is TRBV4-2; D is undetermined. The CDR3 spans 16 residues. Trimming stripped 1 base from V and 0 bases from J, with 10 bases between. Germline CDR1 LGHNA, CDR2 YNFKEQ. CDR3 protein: CASSQADGRSYNEQFF. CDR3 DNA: TGTGCCAGCAGCCAAGCGGACGGACGCTCCTACAATGAGCAGTTCTTC.

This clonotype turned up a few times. The CDR3 DNA follows: TGTGCCAGCAGCTGGGGACGGCAAGAGACCCAGTACTTC. Protein: CASSWGRQETQYF. The gene calls are TRBV5-6 and TRBJ2-5; D assignment may be TRBD1 or TRBD2 (5 bases each). V was shortened by 3 bases and J by 2 bases, with 8 bases between the two germline ends. CDR1 and CDR2 from the germline V gene are SGHDT and YYEEEE. The CDR3 is made up of 13 amino acids.

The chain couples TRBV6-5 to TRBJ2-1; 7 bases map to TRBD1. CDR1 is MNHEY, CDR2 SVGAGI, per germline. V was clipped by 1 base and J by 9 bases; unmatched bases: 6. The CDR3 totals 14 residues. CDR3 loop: CASSYLSRDSEQFF. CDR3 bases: TGTGCCAGCAGTTACTTATCCCGGGACAGTGAGCAGTTCTTC.

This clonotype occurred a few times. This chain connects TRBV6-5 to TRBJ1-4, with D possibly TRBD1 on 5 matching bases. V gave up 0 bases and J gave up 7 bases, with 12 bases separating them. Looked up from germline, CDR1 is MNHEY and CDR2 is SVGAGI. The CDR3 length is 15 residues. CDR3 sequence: CASSYSEGRGEKLFF. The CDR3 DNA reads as TGTGCCAGCAGTTACTCGGAGGGGAGGGGTGAAAAACTGTTTTTT.

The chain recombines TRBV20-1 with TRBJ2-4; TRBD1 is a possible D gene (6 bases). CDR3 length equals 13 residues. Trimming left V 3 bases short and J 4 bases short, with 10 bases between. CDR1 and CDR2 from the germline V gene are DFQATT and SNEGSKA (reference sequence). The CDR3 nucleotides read TGCAGTGCTAGGGGGGCCCAGAAAAACATTCAGTACTTC. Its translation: CSARGAQKNIQYF.